Following are 16 T cell receptor beta chains from one sample sequenced in a study of cytomegalovirus exposure and HLA in healthy donors. The PCR made use of 60 Vbeta and 13 Jbeta primers. Profiling relied on immunoSEQ multiplex PCR, and the TCRdb table lists in-frame clones only, not all of them. The sample shows roughly 57,000 clones, and around 12% sits with its ten largest clones. The sequenced sample was PBMCs. The receptors derive from a man younger than 35 in good health and CMV-seropositive.

The chain has TRBV4-1 and TRBJ2-1; 10 positions match TRBD2. Trimming cost V 0 bases and J 0 bases; bases outside gene matches: 11. There are 20 residues in the CDR3. Germline CDR1 and CDR2: MGHRA and YSYEKL. CDR3 region: CASSQEGRLAGPSSYNEQFF. For the CDR3, the DNA is TGCGCCAGCAGCCAAGAGGGGAGACTAGCGGGCCCGAGCTCCTACAATGAGCAGTTCTTC.

The gene calls are TRBV11-2 and TRBJ2-2; a weak D match, TRBD1 (8 bases). V gave up 5 bases and J gave up 7 bases, with 17 bases separating them. The CDR3 runs 15 residues. CDR1 is SGHAT and CDR2 is FQNNGV in the germline V gene. CDR3 sequence (DNA): TGTGCCAGCAGCCGCAAGACAGGGGAGGGCGGGGAGCTGTTTTTT. It codes for CASSRKTGEGGELFF.

The J gene is TRBJ2-7, the V gene TRBV11-3; maybe TRBD1 (6 bases). The CDR3 consists of 15 residues. Looked up from germline, CDR1 is SGHNT and CDR2 is YENEEA. Trimming took 5 bases from V and 0 from J, leaving 14 bases between them. The CDR3 region has the DNA TGTGCCAGCAGCCGCGACAGGACGAGCTCCTACGAGCAGTACTTC. As protein: CASSRDRTSSYEQYF. Full variable domain (missing parts from reference TRBV11-3 and TRBJ2-7): EAGVVQSPRYKIIEKKQPVAFWCNPISGHNTLYWYLQNLGQGPELLIRYENEEAVDDSQLPKDRFSAERLKGVDSTLKIQPAELGDSAVYLCASSRDRTSSYEQYFGPGTRLTVT.

The chain has TRBV7-3 and TRBJ1-2, with 9 bases that match TRBD1. Germline CDR1 reads SGHTA; CDR2 reads FQGTGA. The CDR3 spans 13 residues. The V and J ends lost 5 bases and 6 bases, in that order; junction bases with no gene match: 4. CDR3 residues: CASSGGTGHGYTF. CDR3 DNA: TGTGCCAGCAGCGGAGGGACAGGGCATGGCTACACCTTC.

V is TRBV5-6 and J is TRBJ2-3; a weak D match, TRBD2 (6 bases). This CDR3 region has 14 residues. Trimming pared 0 bases from V and 1 base from J, leaving 6 bases between. Per germline, CDR1 SGHDT and CDR2 YYEEEE. The CDR3 sequence is CASSLASGTDTQYF. The CDR3 nucleotides are TGTGCCAGCAGCTTGGCTAGCGGCACAGATACGCAGTATTTT.

V gene TRBV28 combines with J gene TRBJ2-7; D unclear. The CDR3 extends over 12 amino acids. The V and J ends lost 4 bases and 3 bases respectively, with 7 bases between them. The germline gives CDR1 MDHEN, CDR2 SYDVKM. The CDR3 loop reads CASSSPGYEQYF. CDR3 DNA sequence: TGTGCCAGCAGTTCCCCCGGCTACGAGCAGTACTTC.

J is TRBJ1-1 and V is TRBV6-6; 9 bases align to TRBD1. The CDR3 covers 15 residues. Trimming took 7 bases from V and 3 from J; bases not matched to a gene: 9. The germline gives CDR1 MNHNY, CDR2 SVGAGI (reference sequence). The chain's CDR3 is CASKLTGGAYTEAFF. In DNA form, the CDR3 reads TGTGCCAGCAAACTAACAGGGGGCGCGTACACTGAAGCTTTCTTT.

This CDR3 is CASSRGQTNYGYTF. The CDR3 DNA reads TGTGCCAGCAGTAGGGGGCAGACTAACTATGGCTACACCTTC. The chain uses TRBV5-6 and TRBJ1-2, with 7 bases aligning to TRBD1. The CDR3 sequence is 14 residues long. The V segment lost 5 bases and the J segment 0 bases; nucleotides outside the gene matches: 4. Germline V gives CDR1 SGHDT, CDR2 YYEEEE.

The chain couples TRBV27 to TRBJ1-3; D remains unclear. The CDR3 has 18 residues. The germline V gene has CDR1 MNHEY and CDR2 SMNVEV (reference sequence). Trimming left V 5 bases short and J 0 bases short, with 20 bases between. The CDR3 nucleotides read TGTGCCAGCAGTCTGGCTGGCCCCACGGGGTTCTCTGGAAACACCATATATTTT. It codes for CASSLAGPTGFSGNTIYF.

This chain links TRBV13 with TRBJ2-5, with 7 nucleotides matching TRBD2. CDR1 and CDR2 from the germline V gene are PRHDT and FYEKMQ (reference sequence). Trimming cost V 5 bases and J 3 bases; bases outside gene matches: 21. The CDR3 has 19 amino acids. CDR3 bases: TGTGCCAGCAGCCCCGGTTCGGTTCCTTGGGAGGGTGTCGAAGAGACCCAGTACTTC. This sequence encodes CASSPGSVPWEGVEETQYF.

The chain links TRBV5-1 to TRBJ2-6, with 7 bases that match TRBD1. CDR1 and CDR2 from the germline V gene are SGHRS and YFSETQ. There are 19 residues in the CDR3. J was trimmed by 2 bases and V by 2 bases; bases with no gene match: 13. CDR3 in amino acids: CASSFLWQGEDTGANVLTF. The CDR3 nucleotides are TGCGCCAGCAGCTTTCTCTGGCAGGGGGAAGACACTGGGGCCAACGTCCTGACTTTC. The full variable domain, with the rest looked up from reference TRBV5-1 and TRBJ2-6, is KAGVTQTPRYLIKTRGQQVTLSCSPISGHRSVSWYQQTPGQGLQFLFEYFSETQRNKGNFPGRFSGRQFSNSRSEMNVSTLELGDSALYLCASSFLWQGEDTGANVLTFGAGSRLTVL.

This chain joins TRBV6-1 and TRBJ2-1, with D possibly matching TRBD1 (5 bases). Trimming left V 4 bases short and J 8 bases short, with 12 bases between. This CDR3 has 13 amino acids. The germline V gene encodes CDR1 MNHNS and CDR2 SASEGT. The CDR3 reads CASSGAQGYEQFF. The CDR3 DNA follows: TGTGCCAGCAGTGGGGCTCAGGGCTATGAGCAGTTCTTC.

The rearrangement uses TRBV6-1 and TRBJ2-7, with a weak D call TRBD1 (6 bases). Germline assignment: CDR1 MNHNS and CDR2 SASEGT. V gave up 1 base and J gave up 6 bases, with 10 bases separating them. CDR3 length: 13 amino acids. CDR3 sequence reads: CASSEGPGVEQYF. The CDR3 DNA sequence: TGTGCCAGCAGTGAAGGCCCAGGGGTCGAGCAGTACTTC.

J is TRBJ2-7 and V is TRBV10-3, with 8 bases identical to TRBD1. Germline V gene lookup returns CDR1 ENHRY and CDR2 SYGVKD. This CDR3 contains 14 residues. Trimming took 6 bases from V and 0 from J; bases not matched to a gene: 4. CDR3 protein: CAIRDRADSYEQYF. DNA of the CDR3: TGTGCCATCAGGGACAGGGCCGACTCCTACGAGCAGTACTTC.

The chain couples TRBV6-1 to TRBJ1-4, with D possibly matching TRBD1 (6 bases). The V gene lost 6 bases and the J gene lost 5 bases, with 16 bases spanning the gap. Germline V gene sequence: CDR1 MNHNS, CDR2 SASEGT. There are 15 residues in the CDR3. The CDR3 coding sequence is TGTGCCAGCAGCCGCGACAGGACGAGGAATGAAAAACTGTTTTTT. Amino acid sequence: CASSRDRTRNEKLFF.

J is TRBJ2-1 and V is TRBV27; 15 nucleotides match TRBD2. Trimming took 2 bases from V and 9 from J; bases not matched to a gene: 8. The CDR3 is 17 amino acids. Germline CDR1 reads MNHEY; CDR2 reads SMNVEV (reference sequence). CDR3 in DNA: TGTGCCAGCAGTTTAGTTGCGGGACTAGCGGGAGGCTCTGAGCAGTTCTTC. This sequence encodes CASSLVAGLAGGSEQFF.